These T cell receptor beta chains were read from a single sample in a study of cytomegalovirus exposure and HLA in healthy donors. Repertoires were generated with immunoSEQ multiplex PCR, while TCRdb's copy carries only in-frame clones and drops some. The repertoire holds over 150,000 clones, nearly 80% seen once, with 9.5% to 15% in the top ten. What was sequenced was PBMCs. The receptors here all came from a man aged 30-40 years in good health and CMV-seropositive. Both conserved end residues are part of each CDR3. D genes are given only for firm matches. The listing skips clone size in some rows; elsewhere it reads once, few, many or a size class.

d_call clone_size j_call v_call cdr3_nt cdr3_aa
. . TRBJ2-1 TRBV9 TGTGCCAGCAGCGTAGGAAAGTGGGGACCCCGGGGGATCCCAAATGAGCAGTTCTTC CASSVGKWGPRGIPNEQFF
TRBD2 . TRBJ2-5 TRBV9 TGTGCCAGCAGCGTAGCTCCCCTAGCGGGAGTTGAGACCCAGTACTTC CASSVAPLAGVETQYF
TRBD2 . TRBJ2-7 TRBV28 TGTGCCAGCAGTTCTCCAGCGGGAGGGCCCTACGAGCAGTACTTC CASSSPAGGPYEQYF
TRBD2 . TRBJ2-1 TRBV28 TGTGCCAGCAGTTTTCGCGGGAGGGCGGGGAATGAGCAGTTCTTC CASSFRGRAGNEQFF
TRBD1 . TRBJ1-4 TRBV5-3 TGTGCCAGAAGCGAGGGACAGCCTGAAAAACTGTTTTTT CARSEGQPEKLFF
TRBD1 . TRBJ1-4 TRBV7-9 TGTGCCAGCAGCCTCGGGACAGGGAGTTTTCAACTGTTTTTT CASSLGTGSFQLFF
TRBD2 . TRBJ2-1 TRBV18 TGTGCCAGCTCACCGACTAGCGGGAGGGTTAGCGAGCAGTTCTTC CASSPTSGRVSEQFF
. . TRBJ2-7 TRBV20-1 TGCAGTGCGGGCAGGGCCTACGAGCAGTACTTC CSAGRAYEQYF
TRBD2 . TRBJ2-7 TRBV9 TGTGCCAGCAGCGCGGGACTAGCCTACGAGCAGTACTTC CASSAGLAYEQYF
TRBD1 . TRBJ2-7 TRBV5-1 TGCGCCAGCACGCAGGGGGCCACGAGCTCCTACGAGCAGTACTTC CASTQGATSSYEQYF
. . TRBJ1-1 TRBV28 TGTGCCAGCAAAAGGCAGGGGTTGACTGAAGCTTTCTTT CASKRQGLTEAFF
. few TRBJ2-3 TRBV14 TGTGCCAGCAGCCAAATCTGGCCTGATACGCAGTATTTT CASSQIWPDTQYF
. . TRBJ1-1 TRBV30 TGTGCCTGGAGTTCTCAGGGTCGGACTGAAGCTTTCTTT CAWSSQGRTEAFF
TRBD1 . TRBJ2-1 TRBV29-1 TGCAGCGTTGCCGGGACAGGGGGCTCCTACAATGAGCAGTTCTTC CSVAGTGGSYNEQFF
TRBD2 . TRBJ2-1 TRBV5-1 TGCGCCAGCAGCCCCGACGGACTAGCGGGAGGGATTAATGAGCAGTTCTTC CASSPDGLAGGINEQFF
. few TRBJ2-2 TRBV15 TGTGCCACCGAGGGTGGAGGGGCCACCGGGGAGCTGTTTTTT CATEGGGATGELFF
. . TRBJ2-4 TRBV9 TGTGCCAGCAGCCCAAGCCCCAAAAACATTCAGTACTTC CASSPSPKNIQYF
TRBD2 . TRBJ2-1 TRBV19 TGTGCCAGTAGTATACTAGAAGGGACTAAGGGTGAGCAGTTCTTC CASSILEGTKGEQFF
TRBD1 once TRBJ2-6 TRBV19 TGTGCCAGTGGTACAGGGGCCTCTGGGGCCAACGTCCTGACTTTC CASGTGASGANVLTF
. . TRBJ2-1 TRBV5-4 TGTGCCAGCAGCTTGGGCTCGGGTGTCAGCTCAAATGAGCAGTTCTTC CASSLGSGVSSNEQFF
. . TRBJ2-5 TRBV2 TGCGCCAGCAATCGTGAGGTGGAGTTCCAAGAGACCCAGTACTTC CASNREVEFQETQYF
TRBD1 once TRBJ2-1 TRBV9 TGTGCCAGCAGCACAGGGGGGAGGAGATCCAATGAGCAGTTCTTC CASSTGGRRSNEQFF
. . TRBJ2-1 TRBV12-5 TGTGCTAGTGGTGGGGGTGGGAGCGGGCGACGCTACAATGAGCAGTTCTTC CASGGGGSGRRYNEQFF
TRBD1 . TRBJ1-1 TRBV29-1 TGCAGCGCAAGACAGGGGCGGACTGAAGCTTTCTTT CSARQGRTEAFF
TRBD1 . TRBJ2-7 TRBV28 TGTGCCAGCAGTCTGGGGACAGGGGGCTTTAAAGTATACGAGCAGTACTTC CASSLGTGGFKVYEQYF
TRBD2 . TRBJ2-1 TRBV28 TGTGCCAGCAGTGGATGGACTAGCGGCTACAATGAGCAGTTCTTC CASSGWTSGYNEQFF
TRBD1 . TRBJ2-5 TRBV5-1 TGCGCCAGCAGCTCCGGGACAGCACAAGAGACCCAGTACTTC CASSSGTAQETQYF
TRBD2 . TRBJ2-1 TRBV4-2 TGTGCCAGCAGCCCATTAGCGGGAGATACCTACAATGAGCAGTTCTTC CASSPLAGDTYNEQFF
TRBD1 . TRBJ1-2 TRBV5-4 TGTGCCAGCAGCCCGGACAGGAGTGGCTACACCTTC CASSPDRSGYTF
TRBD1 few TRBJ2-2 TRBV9 TGTGCCAGCAGCGACCCCGGGACAGGGGTTACCGGGGAGCTGTTTTTT CASSDPGTGVTGELFF
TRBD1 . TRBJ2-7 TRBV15 TGTGCCACCAGCGCCAGGACAGGATCCTACGAGCAGTACTTC CATSARTGSYEQYF
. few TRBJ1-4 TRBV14 TGTGCCAGCAGCCAAGATCGTCTACCGGGGGAAAAACTGTTTTTT CASSQDRLPGEKLFF
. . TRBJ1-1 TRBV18 TGTGCCAGCTCACCAATCCAGAACACTGAAGCTTTCTTT CASSPIQNTEAFF
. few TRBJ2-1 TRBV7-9 TGTGCCAGCAGCTCGACAGGGTCCGGGACGACTAGCTCCTACAATGAGCAGTTCTTC CASSSTGSGTTSSYNEQFF
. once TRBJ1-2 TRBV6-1 TGTGCCAGCAGTGGAGCGAGTCTGAACTATGGCTACACCTTC CASSGASLNYGYTF
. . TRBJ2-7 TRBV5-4 TGTGCCAGCAGCTCCACCTACGAGCAGTACTTC CASSSTYEQYF
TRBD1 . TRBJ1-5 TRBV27 TGTGCCAGCAGTACAGGGGACCCGCGTTGGCCCCAGCATTTT CASSTGDPRWPQHF
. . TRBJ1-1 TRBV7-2 TGTGCCAGCAGCCCCCGCCGGGAGGCTGAAGCTTTCTTT CASSPRREAEAFF
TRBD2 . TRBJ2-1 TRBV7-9 TGTGCCAGCAGCTTAGCCCCCCTTTCGGGAGGTTATCATGAGCAGTTCTTC CASSLAPLSGGYHEQFF
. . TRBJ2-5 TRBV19 TGTGCCAGTAGTACTAAGGGGTCTGGTGAGACCCAGTACTTC CASSTKGSGETQYF
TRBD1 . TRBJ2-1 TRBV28 TGTGCCAGCAGTTTATGGGGGGACAGGGGGTACCAGAGCTCCTACAATGAGCAGTTCTTC CASSLWGDRGYQSSYNEQFF
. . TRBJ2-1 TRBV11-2 TGTGCCAGCAGCTTAGGTAGTAACGCGCCATACAATGAGCAGTTCTTC CASSLGSNAPYNEQFF
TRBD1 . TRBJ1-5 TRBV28 TGTGCCAGCAGTGGACAGGGGACTCAGCCCCAGCATTTT CASSGQGTQPQHF
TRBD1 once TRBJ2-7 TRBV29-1 TGCAGCGTTGAAGAGGCCGGACAGGGCGACGAGCAGTACTTC CSVEEAGQGDEQYF
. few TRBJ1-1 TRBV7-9 TGTGCCAGCAGCTTAGCAGCTGGAGACACTGAAGCTTTCTTT CASSLAAGDTEAFF
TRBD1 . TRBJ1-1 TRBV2 TGTGCCAGCAGTGTTACAGGGGAAACTGAAGCTTTCTTT CASSVTGETEAFF
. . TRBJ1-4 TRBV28 TGTGCCAGCAGTCACAGGTTTCTAGGAGAAAAACTGTTTTTT CASSHRFLGEKLFF
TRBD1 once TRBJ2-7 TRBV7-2 TGTGCCAGCAGTTCTAGGGGTACGGGAGCAGGGGGCGTCTACGAGCAGTACTTC CASSSRGTGAGGVYEQYF
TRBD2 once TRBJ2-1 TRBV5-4 TGTGCCAGCAGTGCTACGGGACTACTTATCAATGAGCAGTTCTTC CASSATGLLINEQFF
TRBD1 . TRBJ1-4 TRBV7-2 TGTGCCAGCAGCAGAGAACCGGGACAGGGGGCCGAAAAACTGTTTTTT CASSREPGQGAEKLFF
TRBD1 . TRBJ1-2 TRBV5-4 TGTGCCAGCAGCTCCCCAATCGGGGCGGGACAGGCAGGAGGCTACACCTTC CASSSPIGAGQAGGYTF
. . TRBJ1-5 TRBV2 TGTGCCAGCAGTGAATTTAGGGCCGAGGGTCAGCCCCAGCATTTT CASSEFRAEGQPQHF
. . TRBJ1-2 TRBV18 TGTGCCAGCTCACCGACGAAGGAGGGACGCGGCTACACCTTC CASSPTKEGRGYTF